The rows below give T cell receptor beta chains drawn from one sample of a study of a mutant IDH1 vaccine in newly diagnosed glioma. The data were produced by immunoSEQ multiplex PCR, yet TCRdb's version contains in-frame clones alone and is incomplete. This sample yields about 63,000 clones, of which about four fifths are seen a single time; 4.6% belongs to the top ten. Sequences were derived from peripheral blood mononuclear cells (PBMCs), sampled from a glioma patient treated with radiotherapy, temozolomide or both. The receptor set was obtained from a woman between 18 and 29 years old with glioma. Some clones in this sample may be carry-over from other donors' samples. Each CDR3 is given with its conserved first and last residue. A D gene is named only where the DNA matches it firmly. For some rows the clone size is stated as once, few or many, or as a class when expanded; others skip it.

>14|TRBD1|.|TRBV4-2|TRBJ1-1
CASSEGQLNTEAFF
TGTGCCAGCAGCGAGGGACAGTTGAACACTGAAGCTTTCTTT
>11|.|few|TRBV4-1|TRBJ1-1
CASSLGEEAFF
TGCGCCAGCAGCCTAGGAGAGGAAGCTTTCTTT
>18|.|.|TRBV23-1|TRBJ2-1
CASTQLARERGSYNEQFF
TGCGCCAGCACCCAACTCGCCAGGGAACGAGGCTCCTACAATGAGCAGTTCTTC
>13|TRBD1|.|TRBV11-3|TRBJ1-1
CASSYDRATEAFF
TGTGCCAGCAGCTATGACAGGGCAACTGAAGCTTTCTTT
>15|.|few|TRBV29-1|TRBJ1-2
CSVDPPGGALRGYTF
TGCAGCGTTGATCCCCCGGGTGGGGCGTTGCGGGGCTACACCTTC
>12|.|.|TRBV6-5|TRBJ2-7
CASSLDGYEQYF
TGTGCCAGCAGCCTGGATGGCTACGAGCAGTACTTC
>14|.|.|TRBV6-5|TRBJ1-2
CASSYSGGLYGYTF
TGTGCCAGCAGTTACTCTGGGGGGCTTTATGGCTACACCTTC
>16|.|.|TRBV29-1|TRBJ1-2
CSVEAGPNSVYYGYTF
TGCAGCGTGGAGGCAGGGCCGAACTCCGTTTACTATGGCTACACCTTC
>12|.|.|TRBV6-5|TRBJ1-2
CASSLGSYGYTF
TGTGCCAGCAGTTTAGGATCGTATGGCTACACCTTC
>14|TRBD1|.|TRBV6-4|TRBJ1-2
CASRAQTGSGGYTF
TGTGCCAGCAGAGCCCAGACAGGGAGCGGTGGCTACACCTTC
>15|.|.|TRBV5-1|TRBJ1-1
CASSLEGGTWTEAFF
TGCGCCAGCAGCTTGGAAGGGGGAACATGGACTGAAGCTTTCTTT
>15|.|.|TRBV6-1|TRBJ1-2
CASSEIIPGRYGYTF
TGTGCCAGCAGTGAAATTATTCCTGGACGCTATGGCTACACCTTC
>16|.|.|TRBV12-2|TRBJ1-1
CASRLAKEGAVTEAFF
TGTGCAAGTCGCTTAGCGAAGGAGGGGGCAGTGACTGAAGCTTTCTTT
>14|.|once|TRBV10-2|TRBJ2-7
CASSLGSGSQEQYF
TGCGCCAGCAGTCTGGGGTCCGGGTCCCAGGAGCAGTACTTC
>14|TRBD1|.|TRBV6-1|TRBJ1-2
CASSGGQGSYGYTF
TGTGCCAGCAGTGGTGGACAGGGGAGCTATGGCTACACCTTC
>15|TRBD1|.|TRBV15|TRBJ1-2
CATSRGQGAVYGYTF
TGTGCCACCAGCAGAGGACAGGGGGCGGTGTATGGCTACACCTTC
>12|.|few|TRBV11-3|TRBJ1-1
CASSFQGSAAFF
TGTGCCAGCAGCTTCCAGGGCTCAGCCGCTTTCTTT
>17|TRBD2|.|TRBV19|TRBJ2-7
CASSIGTSGMISYEQYF
TGTGCCAGTAGTATAGGTACTAGCGGAATGATCTCCTACGAGCAGTACTTC
>15|TRBD1|.|TRBV19|TRBJ1-5
CASSEGRGQGQPQHF
TGTGCCAGTAGTGAGGGGAGGGGACAGGGTCAGCCCCAGCATTTT
>12|.|.|TRBV6-5|TRBJ2-7
CASSYSGFEQYF
TGTGCCAGCAGTTACTCAGGGTTCGAGCAGTACTTC
>15|TRBD1|.|TRBV7-2|TRBJ1-6
CASSWKTGAGSPLHF
TGTGCCAGCAGCTGGAAGACAGGGGCGGGGTCACCCCTCCACTTT
>10|.|.|TRBV20-1|TRBJ1-2
CSAMDSLNTF
TGCAGTGCAATGGACAGCCTTAACACCTTC
>13|.|.|TRBV19|TRBJ2-1
CASSIGTNNEQFF
TGTGCCAGTAGTATAGGGACCAACAATGAGCAGTTCTTC
>13|TRBD1|.|TRBV6-5|TRBJ1-2
CASSSTGALGYTF
TGTGCCAGCAGCTCGACAGGGGCACTCGGCTACACCTTC
>15|.|.|TRBV9|TRBJ2-3
CASSSRSIVTDTQYF
TGTGCCAGCAGCTCCAGATCCATAGTTACAGATACGCAGTATTTT
>12|.|.|TRBV5-6|TRBJ2-1
CASSPKGTEQFF
TGTGCCAGCAGCCCGAAGGGGACTGAGCAGTTCTTC
>13|.|.|TRBV19|TRBJ2-7
CASSMGSSYEQYF
TGTGCCAGTAGTATGGGAAGCTCCTACGAGCAGTACTTC
>14|.|.|TRBV6-5|TRBJ2-7
CASSYIPYSYEQYF
TGTGCCAGCAGTTATATCCCATATTCCTACGAGCAGTACTTC
>14|.|.|TRBV11-2|TRBJ1-2
CASRSPGREYGYTF
TGTGCCAGCAGATCCCCTGGAAGGGAGTATGGCTACACCTTC
>19|TRBD2|.|TRBV7-9|TRBJ2-1
CASSFPKLAGESFGNEQFF
TGTGCCAGCAGCTTCCCTAAACTAGCGGGAGAGTCCTTCGGGAATGAGCAGTTCTTC
>16|.|.|TRBV7-2|TRBJ2-5
CASSLGGGLDGETQYF
TGTGCCAGCAGCCTAGGGGGGGGCCTCGATGGAGAGACCCAGTACTTC
>17|TRBD2|few|TRBV4-2|TRBJ2-5
CASSQDLASGLQETQYF
TGTGCCAGCAGCCAAGATTTGGCTAGCGGACTCCAAGAGACCCAGTACTTC
>14|.|.|TRBV6-4|TRBJ1-1
CASSDSGTPGGAFF
TGTGCCAGCAGTGACTCCGGGACACCGGGGGGGGCTTTCTTT
>15|.|.|TRBV29-1|TRBJ2-7
CSVAPQDGSSYEQYF
TGCAGCGTTGCCCCCCAGGACGGAAGCTCCTACGAGCAGTACTTC
>15|TRBD1|.|TRBV9|TRBJ2-4
CASSGGDRGQNIQYF
TGTGCCAGCAGCGGGGGCGACAGGGGACAAAACATTCAGTACTTC
>15|TRBD1|.|TRBV9|TRBJ2-7
CASSVSTGISYEQYF
TGTGCCAGCAGCGTTTCGACAGGGATATCCTACGAGCAGTACTTC
>13|TRBD2|.|TRBV9|TRBJ2-3
CASSREGSDTQYF
TGTGCCAGCAGCCGGGAGGGATCAGATACGCAGTATTTT
>15|.|.|TRBV5-8|TRBJ2-7
CASNDGGTQTREQYF
TGTGCCAGCAATGATGGCGGGACTCAGACTAGGGAGCAGTACTTC
>11|.|.|TRBV7-9|TRBJ2-7
CASSLGREQYF
TGTGCCAGCAGCTTAGGGAGAGAGCAGTACTTC
>13|TRBD1|.|TRBV7-9|TRBJ1-4
CASCRDSNEKLFF
TGTGCCAGCTGTAGGGACAGTAATGAAAAACTGTTTTTT
>14|.|.|TRBV7-9|TRBJ1-3
CASSSRTSGNTIYF
TGTGCCAGCAGCTCACGGACCTCTGGAAACACCATATATTTT
>15|.|.|TRBV4-1|TRBJ1-1
CASSQVAGSNTEAFF
TGCGCCAGCAGCCAAGTAGCGGGGTCGAACACTGAAGCTTTCTTT
>17|.|.|TRBV19|TRBJ2-2
CASSIQGGRGSDGELFF
TGTGCCAGTAGTATACAGGGTGGACGGGGATCCGACGGGGAGCTGTTTTTT
>14|.|.|TRBV29-1|TRBJ1-3
CSVDRGMAGNTIYF
TGCAGCGTTGATAGGGGGATGGCTGGAAACACCATATATTTT
>13|.|.|TRBV27|TRBJ2-7
CASSPWGRGEQYF
TGTGCCAGCAGCCCCTGGGGGCGCGGGGAGCAGTACTTC
>13|.|.|TRBV6-5|TRBJ2-1
CASSPYLENEQFF
TGTGCCAGCAGTCCCTACCTGGAGAATGAGCAGTTCTTC
>14|.|.|TRBV18|TRBJ2-2
CASFPGLDTGELFF
TGTGCCAGCTTCCCGGGACTTGACACCGGGGAGCTGTTTTTT
>15|TRBD1|.|TRBV5-4|TRBJ2-7
CASSGGRTGLVEQYF
TGTGCCAGCAGCGGGGGGCGGACAGGGTTGGTAGAGCAGTACTTC
>14|.|.|TRBV6-5|TRBJ1-1
CASLTLGSNAEAFF
TGTGCCAGCCTGACGTTGGGGAGCAACGCTGAAGCTTTCTTT
>16|.|once|TRBV7-9|TRBJ1-2
CASSIGQPSVGYGYTF
TGTGCCAGCAGCATCGGACAGCCCTCTGTGGGCTATGGCTACACCTTC
>14|.|.|TRBV9|TRBJ2-7
CASSVATTGTEQYF
TGTGCCAGCAGCGTAGCTACGACAGGCACGGAACAGTACTTC
>15|.|.|TRBV25-1|TRBJ1-2
CASSPRGVMGYGYTF
TGTGCCAGCAGTCCTAGGGGGGTGATGGGCTATGGCTACACCTTC
>17|.|.|TRBV4-2|TRBJ2-7
CASSQVQLDGAPYEQYF
TGTGCCAGCAGCCAAGTGCAGTTGGACGGAGCTCCCTACGAGCAGTACTTC
>13|TRBD2|few|TRBV29-1|TRBJ2-5
CSVEGIAGATQYF
TGCAGCGTTGAAGGAATAGCGGGAGCGACCCAGTACTTC